This TCR beta chain was recovered during a study of blood T cells in healthy people across ages. Note on this clonotype: No antigen is known for it.

Study-wide findings and caveats: Expanded clonotype changes were possibly confounded by unknown donor CMV status.

Germline CDR1 is MGHRA and CDR2 is YSYEKL. This CDR3 is built from 13 residues. The ends were cut back, 5 bases at V and 3 bases at J, with 11 bases in the middle. A second PCR, run for 7 to 11 cycles, used a sample-barcoded 5' primer plus a J-beta primer mix. Each of the cDNA molecules was tagged by a template-switch adaptor with 12 random nucleotides. One entry per CDR3 protein results from TCRdb running MiXCR on the 5' RACE reads. The repertoire consists of 760,000 or so distinct CDR3 sequences, with roughly 25% occurring once and the leading ten covering more than 8%. The data were also submitted as part of a second study, on T cells of mothers and their children.

V and J are TRBV4-1 and TRBJ2-7, with D maybe TRBD1 (5 bases). The specimen sequenced was blood. This TCR came from a boy aged 5-17 years in good health. The CDR3 DNA is TGCGCCAGCAGCACCAGGGTTTTCTACGAGCAGTACTTC. Its translation: CASSTRVFYEQYF.